This TCR beta chain was sequenced for a study of cytomegalovirus exposure and HLA in healthy donors. Notes on the study in general: Cytomegalovirus association was listed for about 150 TCR beta chains. There were some V segments, including TRBV6-2 and TRBV6-3, excluded as indistinguishable. Prior analysis indicated that the majority of TCR beta V segments exhibited productivity approximately 87% or approximately 30% of the time. For most TCR sequences rarity was the rule, although some public TCRs occurred in many donors.

Details on this clone: As yet, its antigen is unknown.

The PCR was carried out with 60 Vbeta primers and 13 Jbeta primers. The data were produced by immunoSEQ multiplex PCR, yet TCRdb's version contains in-frame clones alone and is incomplete. Seen here are 95,000 or so clones, about 76% observed once, and the top ten hold under 5.5%. This CDR3 comprises 13 residues. The ends were cut back, 4 bases at V and 10 bases at J, with 14 bases in the middle. The germline gives CDR1 SGHTA, CDR2 FQGNSA. The V and J genes are TRBV7-2 and TRBJ2-1; D is possibly TRBD2 (6 bases). Sequencing was done on a sample of PBMCs. The receptor was derived from an older woman in good health and CMV-seropositive. Here the CDR3 DNA reads TGTGCCAGCAGCTATAGAGGAGGGAAGGAGCAGTTCTTC. Its protein product is CASSYRGGKEQFF.